This T cell receptor (beta chain) stems from a study of CD8+ T cells in alopecia areata. After removal of 1 base from V and 2 bases from J, the junction contained 4 bases not matched to a gene. The CDR3 has 16 amino acids. Germline CDR1 reads SEHNR; CDR2 reads FQNEAQ (reference sequence). Sequencing used cDNA as its template, made by extracting RNA and reverse transcribing it. Using immunoSEQ multiplex PCR, the repertoire was profiled, and TCRdb retains in-frame clones only, with some absent. The sample has tens of thousands of clones, 55% to 65% seen once; the top ten hold roughly 15%. Source: CD8+ T cells sorted from blood, taken at week 0. The receptor was derived from a human donor with alopecia areata. The chain has TRBV7-9 and TRBJ2-7; TRBD1 matches 11 bases. CDR3 residues: CASSLGGGQGAYEQYF. The DNA of the CDR3 is TGTGCCAGCAGCTTAGGAGGGGGACAGGGGGCCTACGAGCAGTACTTC.